This TCR beta chain was recovered during a study of blood T cell repertoires in COVID-19. In the study overall: Material from acute and convalescent COVID-19 was sourced from the United States, Italy and Spain. In each case, the material was cDNA or gDNA derived from T cells, B-cell-depleted T cells, or PBMCs.

Seattle enrolled patients during active infection and tracked them longitudinally. This CDR3 is 14 amino acids long. V was shortened by 2 bases and J by 11 bases, with 16 bases between the two germline ends. Germline CDR1 is KGHSH and CDR2 is LQKENI. The authors' processing: Amplification from reference gene primers served as the basis for estimated nucleated cell counts. Sequencing used immunoSEQ multiplex PCR; TCRdb keeps in-frame clones, though not all of them. The D gene and trimming were derived from the DNA, and the V and J assignments and clone size from that table. The sample has roughly 150,000 clones; 85% are singletons.

The sequence derives from a woman aged 45 to 65 with COVID-19, enrolled during active disease. The V gene is TRBV18, the J gene TRBJ1-3, with a weak D call TRBD1 (5 bases). The sample consisted of peripheral blood. The DNA for the CDR3 is TGTGCCAGCTCACCATCTATTCAGGGTGATCCCATATATTTT. This translates into CASSPSIQGDPIYF. Supplemented by reference TRBV18 and TRBJ1-3, the full variable domain reads NAGVMQNPRHLVRRRGQEARLRCSPMKGHSHVYWYRQLPEEGLKFMVYLQKENIIDESGMPKERFSAEFPKEGPSILRIQQVVRGDSAAYFCASSPSIQGDPIYFGEGSWLTVV.